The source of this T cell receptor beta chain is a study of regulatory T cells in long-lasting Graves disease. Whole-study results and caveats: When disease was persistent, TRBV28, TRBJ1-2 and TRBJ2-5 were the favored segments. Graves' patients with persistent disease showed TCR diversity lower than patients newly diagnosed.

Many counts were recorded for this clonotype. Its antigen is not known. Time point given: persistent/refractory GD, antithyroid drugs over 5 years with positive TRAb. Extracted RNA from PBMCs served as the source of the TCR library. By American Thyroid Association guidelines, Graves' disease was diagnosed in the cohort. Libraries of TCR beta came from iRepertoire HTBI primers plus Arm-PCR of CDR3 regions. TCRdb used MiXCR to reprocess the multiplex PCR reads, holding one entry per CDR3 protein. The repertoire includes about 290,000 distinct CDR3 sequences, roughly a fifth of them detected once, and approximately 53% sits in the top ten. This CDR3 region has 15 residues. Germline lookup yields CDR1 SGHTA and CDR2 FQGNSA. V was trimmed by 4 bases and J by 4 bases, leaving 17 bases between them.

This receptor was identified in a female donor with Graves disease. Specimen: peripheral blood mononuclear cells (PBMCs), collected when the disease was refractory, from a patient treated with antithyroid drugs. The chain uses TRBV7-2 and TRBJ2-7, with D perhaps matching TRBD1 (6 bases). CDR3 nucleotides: TGTGCCAGCAGCTCCAGGGGTTCGGACCTATACGAGCAGTACTTC. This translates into CASSSRGSDLYEQYF.